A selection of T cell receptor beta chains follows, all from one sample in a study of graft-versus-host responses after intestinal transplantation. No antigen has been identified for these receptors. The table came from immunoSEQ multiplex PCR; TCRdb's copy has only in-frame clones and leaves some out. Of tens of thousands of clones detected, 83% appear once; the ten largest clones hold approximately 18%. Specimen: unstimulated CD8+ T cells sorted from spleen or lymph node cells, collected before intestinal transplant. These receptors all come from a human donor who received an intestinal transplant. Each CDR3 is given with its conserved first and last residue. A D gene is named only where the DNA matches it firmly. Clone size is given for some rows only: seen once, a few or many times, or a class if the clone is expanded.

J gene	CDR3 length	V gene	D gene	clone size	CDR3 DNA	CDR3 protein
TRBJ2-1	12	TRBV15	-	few	TGTGCCACCAGCGTTAGCAGCAATGAGCAGTTCTTC	CATSVSSNEQFF
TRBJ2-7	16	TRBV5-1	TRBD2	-	TGCGCCAGCAGCTTGGAAGCAAGCGGGAGCTCCTACGAGCAGTACTTC	CASSLEASGSSYEQYF
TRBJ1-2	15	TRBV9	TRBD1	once	TGTGCCAGCAGCGCCCCCGGACAGGGCCACTATGGCTACACCTTC	CASSAPGQGHYGYTF
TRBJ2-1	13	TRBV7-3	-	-	TGTGCCAGCAGCCTTGAAGTGGGCCATGAGCAGTTCTTC	CASSLEVGHEQFF
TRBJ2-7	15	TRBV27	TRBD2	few	TGTGCCAGCAGCCTTGCGGGAGGGCCCGTCGGCGAGCAGTACTTC	CASSLAGGPVGEQYF
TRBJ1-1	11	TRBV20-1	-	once	TGCAGTGCCCTATTGAACACTGAAGCTTTCTTT	CSALLNTEAFF
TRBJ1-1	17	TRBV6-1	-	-	TGTGCCAGCAGTGAAGGGACCATCACAGGGTTGGACACTGAAGCTTTCTTT	CASSEGTITGLDTEAFF
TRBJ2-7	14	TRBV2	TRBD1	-	TGTGCCAGCCTCTACGGGACAGGGAACTACGAGCAGTACTTC	CASLYGTGNYEQYF
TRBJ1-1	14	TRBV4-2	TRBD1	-	TGTGCCAGCAGCTTACCACAGGGGAGGACTGAAGCTTTCTTT	CASSLPQGRTEAFF
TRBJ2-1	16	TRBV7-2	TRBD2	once	TGTGCCAGCAGCCGACTAGCGGAGCTCTCCTACAATGAGCAGTTCTTC	CASSRLAELSYNEQFF
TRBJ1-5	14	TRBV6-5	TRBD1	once	TGTGCCAGCAGTTACTCCGGACAGGGTCAGCCCCAGCATTTT	CASSYSGQGQPQHF
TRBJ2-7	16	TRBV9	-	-	TGTGCCAGCAGCGTAGGAGCCGGGGGGCTCCTCTACGAGCAGTACTTC	CASSVGAGGLLYEQYF
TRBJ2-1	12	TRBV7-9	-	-	TGTGCCAGCAGCTTGGGGGGCACTGAGCAGTTCTTC	CASSLGGTEQFF
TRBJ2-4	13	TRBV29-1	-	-	TGCAGCGTGAAAGGGGTAGCCAAAAACATTCAGTACTTC	CSVKGVAKNIQYF
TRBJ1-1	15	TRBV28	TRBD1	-	TGTGCCAGCAGTCTGACAGGGGCCATGAACACTGAAGCTTTCTTT	CASSLTGAMNTEAFF
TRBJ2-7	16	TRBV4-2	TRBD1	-	TGTGCCAGCAGCCAAGGGTCCGGGACAGCCTCCTACGAGCAGTACTTC	CASSQGSGTASYEQYF
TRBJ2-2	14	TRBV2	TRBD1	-	TGTGCCAGCAGTGATGTGACAGGGGCCGGGGAGCTGTTTTTT	CASSDVTGAGELFF
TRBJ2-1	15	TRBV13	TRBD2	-	TGTGCCAGCAGCTATACTAGCGGGAGTGACAATGAGCAGTTCTTC	CASSYTSGSDNEQFF
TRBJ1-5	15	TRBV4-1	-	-	TGCGCCAGCAGCCAAGGACCGACAGTGCCCCGGCCCCAGCATTTT	CASSQGPTVPRPQHF
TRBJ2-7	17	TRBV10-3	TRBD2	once	TGTGCCATCAGTGAGTCGAGTAGTAGCGGGCTCGCCTACGAGCAGTACTTC	CAISESSSSGLAYEQYF
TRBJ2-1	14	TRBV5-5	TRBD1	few	TGTGCCAGCAGCTTGGGACAGGGTTACAATGAGCAGTTCTTC	CASSLGQGYNEQFF
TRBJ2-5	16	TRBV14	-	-	TGTGCCAGCAGCCAAGAAGGTTCCGCGGGTGGAGAGACCCAGTACTTC	CASSQEGSAGGETQYF
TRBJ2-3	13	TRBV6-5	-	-	TGTGCCAGCAGTTACCTAGAGACAGATACGCAGTATTTT	CASSYLETDTQYF
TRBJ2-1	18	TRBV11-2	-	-	TGTGCCAGCAGCTTAATTGCGTCGAAAGCCCTAAGGTTGAATGAGCAGTTCTTC	CASSLIASKALRLNEQFF
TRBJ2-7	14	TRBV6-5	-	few	TGTGCCAGCAGCCCACTAGCCCTCCCTTTGGAGCAGTACTTC	CASSPLALPLEQYF
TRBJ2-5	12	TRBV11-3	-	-	TGTGCCAGCAGCCTCACCGGAGGGACCCAGTACTTC	CASSLTGGTQYF
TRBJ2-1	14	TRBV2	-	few	TGTGCCAGCAGTCGGGACTGGACCTACAATGAGCAGTTCTTC	CASSRDWTYNEQFF
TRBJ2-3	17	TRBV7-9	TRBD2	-	TGTGCCAGCAGCCCTAGCCGGGGGGAGGGCGAGACAGATACGCAGTATTTT	CASSPSRGEGETDTQYF
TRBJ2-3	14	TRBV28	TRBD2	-	TGTGCCAGCAGTACTAGCGGGAGCACAGATACGCAGTATTTT	CASSTSGSTDTQYF
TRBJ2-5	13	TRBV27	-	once	TGTGCCAGCAGTTTATCGTACCAAGAGACCCAGTACTTC	CASSLSYQETQYF
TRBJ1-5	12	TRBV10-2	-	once	TGCGCCAGCAGTGTTAGCAATCAGCCCCAGCATTTT	CASSVSNQPQHF
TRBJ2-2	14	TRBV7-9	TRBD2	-	TGTGCCAGCAGCCCCGCCACTAGCGCCGGGGAGCTGTTTTTT	CASSPATSAGELFF
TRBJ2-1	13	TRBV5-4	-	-	TGTGCCAGCAGCTCACGGCCCTACAATGAGCAGTTCTTC	CASSSRPYNEQFF
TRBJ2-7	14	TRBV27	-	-	TGTGGCAGCAGTTCCATGGGGGTCCCCTACGAGCAGTACTTC	CGSSSMGVPYEQYF
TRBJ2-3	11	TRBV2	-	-	TGTGCCAGCAGGGGGGCTGATACGCAGTATTTT	CASRGADTQYF